This TCR beta chain was retrieved from a study of blood T cells in healthy people across ages (dated by TCRdb to the mid-2010s). Context from the whole study: In model experiments, template switching captured roughly one uniquely barcoded TCR beta cDNA molecule for every two T cells. The study analyzed two additional independent replicas of 1 million unique cDNA reads from the same blood draw for two donors, one aged 18 to 30 and one aged 80 or older. Donors were grouped into four age groups: young (average roughly 17 years), middle-aged (around 39), aged (approximately 58) and long-lived (approximately 81). To avoid experimental bias, donors of different ages were spread randomly across the sequencing lanes. To track age-related changes in TCR beta repertoire diversity, the study relied on deep sequencing normalized with unique cDNA molecular identifiers. Broad study findings and their caveats: Conclusive comparison of naive and antigen-experienced compartments was prevented by the profiling of bulk unsorted PBMCs. The long-lived group showed more naive CD4+ T cells, fewer expanded clones and increased TCR diversity than the aged group, suggesting age selection. The CMV infection status of donors was not known, potentially confounding age-related changes in expanded clonotypes. Estimates of total diversity based on one million sequenced T cells were regarded as lower bounds and as underestimates. Observed TCR beta diversity per million T cells fell roughly linearly with age, and a significant reduction was already apparent by age approximately 40. A strong correlation was found between observed TCR beta diversity and the percentage of naive T cells measured by flow cytometry.

Systemically healthy Caucasian individuals from Russia, some 40 in total and aged roughly 6 to 95 years, were included as donors. Around 9.8 milliliters of peripheral blood were collected from each donor into EDTA-treated Vacutainer tubes. PBMCs were isolated by Ficoll-Paque density-gradient centrifugation, with at least 6 million obtained per sample. Total RNA was extracted from PBMCs with Trizol reagent, with at least 5 micrograms obtained per sample. The percentages of naive CD45RAhigh/CD27high T cells were determined by flow cytometry on a PBMC aliquot from every donor. The library was made by 5' RACE. TCRdb names Illumina HiSeq 2500 as the instrument used. The second PCR ran for about 7 to 11 cycles and used a J-beta primer mix along with a sample-barcoded 5' primer. A template-switch 5' adaptor carrying 12 random nucleotides introduced a unique molecular identifier onto each TCR beta cDNA molecule. Each sample yielded at least 3 million CDR3-containing paired-end reads. First-strand cDNA was synthesized from all RNA with the Mint cDNA synthesis kit, primed by a TRBC-specific oligonucleotide. Following uracil-DNA glycosylase treatment, all cDNA underwent a first 18-cycle PCR with the universal primers M1SS and BC2_uni_R. From the authors' description of their analysis: Normalization of each sample was performed by random selection of 1 million high-quality reads, each carrying a distinct molecular identifier. Reads with shared molecular identifiers were discarded instead of being binned into consensus sequences. MiTCR, with a Q25 quality threshold and the strictest error-elimination algorithm, was used for CDR3 identification, clonotype clustering and error correction. Lower-bound total TCR beta diversity was estimated with a nonparametric unseen species model using Euler transformation. TCRdb ran its own pipeline on the public reads, namely fastp trimming at Q25 and MiXCR clone calling, and kept in-frame beta chains. Records with the same CDR3 protein are collapsed into one entry carrying the most frequent genes and DNA. The V and J calls and clone size come from TCRdb's table, not from the authors' own analysis. This sample has hundreds of thousands of distinct CDR3 sequences in its table, and 40% to 50% of those were observed once. The biggest ten clones account for 25% to 35% of the sample.

Regarding this clonotype: Its antigen has not been determined. Base qualities were left out, and no much larger clone turns up one base away.

The CDR1 and CDR2 encoded by the germline V gene are SGHRS and YFSETQ. From the cysteine up to the phenylalanine, the CDR3 has a length of 14 residues. The only DNA kept is the CDR3, 42 bases in frame from the first base. The V end loses 2 bases and the J end loses 2 bases, and a stretch of 10 bases separates them. The chain is assembled from TRBV5-1 and TRBJ2-5, with the identity of the D gene unclear. This receptor was obtained from an elderly man in good health. The material sequenced was blood. CDR3 reads: CASSFQQRQETQYF. The nucleotide sequence is given as TGCGCCAGCAGCTTTCAACAGAGGCAAGAGACCCAGTACTTC.